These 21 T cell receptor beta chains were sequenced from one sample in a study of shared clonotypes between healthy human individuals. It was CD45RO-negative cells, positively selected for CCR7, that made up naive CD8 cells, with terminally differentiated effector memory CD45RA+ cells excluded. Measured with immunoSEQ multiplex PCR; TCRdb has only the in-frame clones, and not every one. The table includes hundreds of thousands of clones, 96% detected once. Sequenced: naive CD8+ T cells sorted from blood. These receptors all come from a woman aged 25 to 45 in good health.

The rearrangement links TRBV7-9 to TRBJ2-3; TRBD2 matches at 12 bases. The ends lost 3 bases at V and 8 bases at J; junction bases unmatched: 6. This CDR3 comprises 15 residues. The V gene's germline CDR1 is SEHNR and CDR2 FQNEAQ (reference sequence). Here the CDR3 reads CASSFSELAGGTQYF. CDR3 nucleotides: TGTGCCAGCAGCTTCTCGGAACTAGCGGGGGGTACGCAGTATTTT.

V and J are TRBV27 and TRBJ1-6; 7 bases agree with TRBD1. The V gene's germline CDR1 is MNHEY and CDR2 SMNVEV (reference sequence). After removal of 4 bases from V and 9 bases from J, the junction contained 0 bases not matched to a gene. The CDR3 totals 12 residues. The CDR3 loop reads CASSSGGSPLHF. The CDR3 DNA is TGTGCCAGCAGTTCAGGGGGTTCACCCCTCCACTTT.

CDR3 nucleotides: TGTGCCAGCAGCTATGGACAGGGGATCAAAAGGTACGAGCAGTACTTC. Translating it yields CASSYGQGIKRYEQYF. The chain is built from TRBV5-6 and TRBJ2-7, with 9 bases fitting TRBD1. CDR3 length: 16 amino acids. V shed 3 bases, J shed 4 bases, and the junction held 11 bases outside the gene matches. Germline V CDR1 and CDR2: SGHDT, YYEEEE.

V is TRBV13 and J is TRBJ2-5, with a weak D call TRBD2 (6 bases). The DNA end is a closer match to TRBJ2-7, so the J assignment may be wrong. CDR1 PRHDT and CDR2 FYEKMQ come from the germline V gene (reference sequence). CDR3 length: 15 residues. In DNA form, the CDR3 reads TGTGCCAGCAGCTTAGAAGGCGGAGGGACCTACGAGCAGTACTTC. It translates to CASSLEGGGTYEQYF.

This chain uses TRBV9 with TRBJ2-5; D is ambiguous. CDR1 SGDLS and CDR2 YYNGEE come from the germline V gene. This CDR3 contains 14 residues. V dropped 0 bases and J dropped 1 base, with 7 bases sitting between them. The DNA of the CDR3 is TGTGCCAGCAGCGTAGGGGTCCTCCAAGAGACCCAGTACTTC. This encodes CASSVGVLQETQYF.

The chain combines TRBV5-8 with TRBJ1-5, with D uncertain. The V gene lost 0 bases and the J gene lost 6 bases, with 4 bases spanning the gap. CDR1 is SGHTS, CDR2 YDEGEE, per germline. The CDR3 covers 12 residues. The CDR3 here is CASSLASQPQHF. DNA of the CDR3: TGTGCCAGCAGCTTGGCCAGTCAGCCCCAGCATTTT.

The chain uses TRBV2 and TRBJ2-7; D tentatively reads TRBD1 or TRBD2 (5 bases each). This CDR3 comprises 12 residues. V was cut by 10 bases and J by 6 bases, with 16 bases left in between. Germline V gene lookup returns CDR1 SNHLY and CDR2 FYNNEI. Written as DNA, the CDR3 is TGTGCCATCGGAGAGGGGCTTGGCGAGCAGTACTTC. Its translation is CAIGEGLGEQYF.

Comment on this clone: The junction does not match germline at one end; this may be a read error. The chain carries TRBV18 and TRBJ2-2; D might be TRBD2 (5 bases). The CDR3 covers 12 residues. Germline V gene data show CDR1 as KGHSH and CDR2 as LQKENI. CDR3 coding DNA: TGTGCCAGCTCGCCACTAACGGGAGAGCTGTTTTTT. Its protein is CASSPLTGELFF.

The CDR3 bases are TGTGCCAGCAGCCCCCGGTCCTCCGGCGACACCATATATTTT. Protein: CASSPRSSGDTIYF. V is TRBV14 and J is TRBJ1-3, with D unresolved. CDR3 length equals 14 residues. Trimming left V 4 bases short and J 8 bases short, with 15 bases between. CDR1 SGHDN and CDR2 FVKESK come from the germline V gene.

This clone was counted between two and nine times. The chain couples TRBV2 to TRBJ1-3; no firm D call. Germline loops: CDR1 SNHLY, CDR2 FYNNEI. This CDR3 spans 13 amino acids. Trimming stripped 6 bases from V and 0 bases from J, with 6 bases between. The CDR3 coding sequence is TGTGCCAGCAGGGAATTCTCTGGAAACACCATATATTTT. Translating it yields CASREFSGNTIYF.

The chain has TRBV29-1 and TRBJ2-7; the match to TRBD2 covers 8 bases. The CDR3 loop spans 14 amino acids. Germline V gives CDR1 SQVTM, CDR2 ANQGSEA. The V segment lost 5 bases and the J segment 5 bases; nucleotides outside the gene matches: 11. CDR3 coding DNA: TGCAGCGTTTCGGGGGGGAGAGTGGTCCACGAGCAGTACTTC. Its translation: CSVSGGRVVHEQYF.

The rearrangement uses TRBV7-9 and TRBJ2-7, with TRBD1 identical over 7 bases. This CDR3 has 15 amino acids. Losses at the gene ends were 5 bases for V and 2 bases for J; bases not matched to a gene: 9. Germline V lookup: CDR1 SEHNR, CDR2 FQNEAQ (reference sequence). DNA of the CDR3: TGTGCCAGCAGCGTCGGGACAGAGAGAACCTACGAGCAGTACTTC. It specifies CASSVGTERTYEQYF.

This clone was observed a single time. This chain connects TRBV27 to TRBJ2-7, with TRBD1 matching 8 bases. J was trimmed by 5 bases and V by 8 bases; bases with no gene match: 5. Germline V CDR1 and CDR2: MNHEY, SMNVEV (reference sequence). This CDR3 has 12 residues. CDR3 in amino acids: CASATGGHEQYF. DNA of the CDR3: TGTGCCAGCGCAACAGGGGGACACGAGCAGTACTTC.

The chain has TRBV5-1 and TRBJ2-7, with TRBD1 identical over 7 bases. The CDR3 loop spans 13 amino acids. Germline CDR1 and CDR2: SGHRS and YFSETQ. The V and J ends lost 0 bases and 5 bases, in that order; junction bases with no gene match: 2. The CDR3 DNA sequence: TGCGCCAGCAGCTTGGACAGGGGCGACGAGCAGTACTTC. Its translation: CASSLDRGDEQYF.

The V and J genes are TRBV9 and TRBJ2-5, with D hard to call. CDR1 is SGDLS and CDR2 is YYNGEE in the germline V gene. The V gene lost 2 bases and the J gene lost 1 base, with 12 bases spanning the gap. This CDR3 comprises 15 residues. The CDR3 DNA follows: TGTGCCAGCAGCGTCGGTTCCGCGACCCAAGAGACCCAGTACTTC. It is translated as CASSVGSATQETQYF.

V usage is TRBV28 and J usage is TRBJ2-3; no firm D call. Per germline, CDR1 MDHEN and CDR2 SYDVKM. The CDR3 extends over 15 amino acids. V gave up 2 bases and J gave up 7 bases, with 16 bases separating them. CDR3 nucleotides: TGTGCCAGCAGTTTACTGGGGTTGGGTACCCATACGCAGTATTTT. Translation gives CASSLLGLGTHTQYF.

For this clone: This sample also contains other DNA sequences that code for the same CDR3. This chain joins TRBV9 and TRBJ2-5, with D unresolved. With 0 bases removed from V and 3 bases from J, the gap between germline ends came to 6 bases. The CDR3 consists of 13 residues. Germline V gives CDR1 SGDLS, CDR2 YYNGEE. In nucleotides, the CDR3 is TGTGCCAGCAGCGTAGGAGGAAAAGAGACCCAGTACTTC. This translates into CASSVGGKETQYF.

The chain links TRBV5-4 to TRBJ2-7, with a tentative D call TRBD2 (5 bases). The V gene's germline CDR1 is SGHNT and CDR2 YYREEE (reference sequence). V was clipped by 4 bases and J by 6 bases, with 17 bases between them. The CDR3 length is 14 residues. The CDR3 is CASSIGSGISEQYF. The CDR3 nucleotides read TGTGCCAGCAGCATAGGCTCGGGAATCTCCGAGCAGTACTTC.

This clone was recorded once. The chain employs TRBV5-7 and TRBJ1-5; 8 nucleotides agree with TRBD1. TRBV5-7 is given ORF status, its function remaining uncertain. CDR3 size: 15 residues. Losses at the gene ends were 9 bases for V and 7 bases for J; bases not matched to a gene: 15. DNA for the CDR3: TGTGCCACATCTCCGGGCAGGGGGCCAAGGCAGCCCCAGCATTTT. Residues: CATSPGRGPRQPQHF.

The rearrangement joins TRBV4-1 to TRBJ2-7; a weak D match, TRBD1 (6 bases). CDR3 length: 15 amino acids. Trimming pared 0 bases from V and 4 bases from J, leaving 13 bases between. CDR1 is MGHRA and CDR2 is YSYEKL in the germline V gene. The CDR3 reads CASSQDPGALYEQYF. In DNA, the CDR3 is TGCGCCAGCAGCCAAGATCCAGGGGCTTTGTACGAGCAGTACTTC.

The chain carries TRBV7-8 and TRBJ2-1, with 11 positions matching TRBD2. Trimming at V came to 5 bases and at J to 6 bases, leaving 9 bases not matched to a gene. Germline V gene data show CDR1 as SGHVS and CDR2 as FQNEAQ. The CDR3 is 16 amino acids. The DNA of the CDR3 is TGTGCCAGCAGCCTGGGTGGGCTAGCGGGAGGCAATGAGCAGTTCTTC. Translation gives CASSLGGLAGGNEQFF.